This TCR beta chain was identified during a study of patients and donors after allogeneic stem cell transplantation. CDR3 length equals 14 residues. CDR1 and CDR2 (germline): SGHVS, FQNEAQ. V was pared by 4 bases and J by 3 bases, with 5 bases of the junction left unmatched. This clonotype was counted only a few times. TCRdb re-derived calls from the RT-PCR reads in MiXCR, one entry per CDR3 protein. The table has about 40,000 distinct CDR3 sequences, more than 30% seen once. Sequencing was carried out using blood, either unsorted or a sorted T cell fraction (not recorded which). This TCR was recovered from a human donor who was either an allogeneic HSCT recipient or a stem cell or donor lymphocyte infusion donor (not recorded which). It is not recorded whose cells these are; they may come from a transplant donor. This chain connects TRBV7-8 to TRBJ1-1; 7 positions match TRBD1. Here the CDR3 DNA reads TGTGCCAGCAGCTCACAGGGGAGGCACACTGAAGCTTTCTTT. Its protein product is CASSSQGRHTEAFF.